The following is a TCR beta chain sequence with its context. Its antigen remains unknown. The data belong to a study of neurological immune-mediated disorders. Study findings and constraints: Private repertoires in all groups were suggested, as expanded clones shared no CDR3 amino acid sequences across subjects.

The sample's time point: technical triplicate 3. Unsorted libraries were derived from 2 million PBMCs stored at -80 C. This CDR3 has 15 residues. With V trimmed by 0 bases and J by 6 bases, 5 bases remained unmatched. Germline V gene lookup returns CDR1 SGDLS and CDR2 YYNGEE. The method for making cDNA was 5'RACE, and it used 10-nucleotide random UMIs. A single record per CDR3 protein comes from TCRdb applying MiXCR to the 5' RACE reads. The table lists about 44,000 distinct CDR3 sequences, roughly a fifth of them singletons, with more than 4% in the top ten. Sequenced input: PBMCs. The V call is TRBV9, the J call TRBJ2-1; 8 positions match TRBD2. The sequence came from a man aged 55 to 70 with HTLV-1-associated myelopathy (HAM/TSP). The CDR3 region has the DNA TGTGCCAGCAGCGTAGATCCTAGCGGGCTCAATGAGCAGTTCTTC. As protein: CASSVDPSGLNEQFF.